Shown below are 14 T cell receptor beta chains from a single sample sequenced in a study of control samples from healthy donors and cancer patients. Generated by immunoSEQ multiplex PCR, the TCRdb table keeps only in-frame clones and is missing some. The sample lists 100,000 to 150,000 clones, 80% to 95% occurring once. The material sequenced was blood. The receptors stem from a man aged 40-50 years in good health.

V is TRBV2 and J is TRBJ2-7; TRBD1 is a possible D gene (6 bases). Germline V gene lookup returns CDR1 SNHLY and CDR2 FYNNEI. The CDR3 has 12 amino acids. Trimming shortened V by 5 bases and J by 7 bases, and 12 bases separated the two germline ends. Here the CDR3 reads CASSRDTLEQYF. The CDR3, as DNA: TGTGCCAGCAGTAGGGACACCTTGGAGCAGTACTTC.

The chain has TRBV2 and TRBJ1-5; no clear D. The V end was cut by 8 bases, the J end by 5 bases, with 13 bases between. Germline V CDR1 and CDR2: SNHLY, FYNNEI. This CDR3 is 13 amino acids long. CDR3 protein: CASGWGNHQPQHF. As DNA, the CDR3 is TGTGCCAGCGGGTGGGGAAATCATCAGCCCCAGCATTTT. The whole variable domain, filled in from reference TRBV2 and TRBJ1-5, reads EPEVTQTPSHQVTQMGQEVILRCVPISNHLYFYWYRQILGQKVEFLVSFYNNEISEKSEIFDDQFSVERPDGSNFTLKIRSTKLEDSAMYFCASGWGNHQPQHFGDGTRLSIL.

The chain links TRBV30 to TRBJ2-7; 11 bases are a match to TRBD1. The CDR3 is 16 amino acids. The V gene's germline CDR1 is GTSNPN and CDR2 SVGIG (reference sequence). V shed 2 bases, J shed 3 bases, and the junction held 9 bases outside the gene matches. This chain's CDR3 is CAWSTLGTGGFYEQYF. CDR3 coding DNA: TGTGCCTGGAGTACACTAGGGACAGGGGGATTCTACGAGCAGTACTTC.

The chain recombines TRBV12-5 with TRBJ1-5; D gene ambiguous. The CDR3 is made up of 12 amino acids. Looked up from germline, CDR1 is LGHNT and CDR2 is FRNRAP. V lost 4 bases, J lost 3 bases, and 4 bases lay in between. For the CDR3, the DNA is TGTGCTAGTGGTTCTTCCAATCAGCCCCAGCATTTT. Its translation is CASGSSNQPQHF. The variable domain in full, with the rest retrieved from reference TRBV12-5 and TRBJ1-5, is DARVTQTPRHKVTEMGQEVTMRCQPILGHNTVFWYRQTMMQGLELLAYFRNRAPLDDSGMPKDRFSAEMPDATLATLKIQPSEPRDSAVYFCASGSSNQPQHFGDGTRLSIL.

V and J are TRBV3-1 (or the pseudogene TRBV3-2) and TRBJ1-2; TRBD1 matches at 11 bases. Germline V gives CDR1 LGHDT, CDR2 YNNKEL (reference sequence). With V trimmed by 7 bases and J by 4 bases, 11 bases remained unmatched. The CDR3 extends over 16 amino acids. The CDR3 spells CASTADRGPHRYGYTF. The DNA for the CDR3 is TGTGCCAGCACCGCGGACAGGGGGCCCCATCGCTATGGCTACACCTTC.

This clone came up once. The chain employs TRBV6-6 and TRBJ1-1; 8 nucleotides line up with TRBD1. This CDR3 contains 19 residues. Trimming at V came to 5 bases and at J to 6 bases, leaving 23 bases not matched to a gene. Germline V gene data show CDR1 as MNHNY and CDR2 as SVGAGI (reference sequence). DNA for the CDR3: TGTGCCAGCAGTCCCTTAGCCCCTAGGACAGGGTCTTGGGTCCCTGAAGCTTTCTTT. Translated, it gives CASSPLAPRTGSWVPEAFF.

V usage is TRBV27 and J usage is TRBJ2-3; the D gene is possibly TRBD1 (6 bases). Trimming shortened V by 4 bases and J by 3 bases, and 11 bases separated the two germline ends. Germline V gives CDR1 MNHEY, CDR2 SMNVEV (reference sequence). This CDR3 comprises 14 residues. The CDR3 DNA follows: TGTGCCAGCAGTTCCCAGGGGTGGACAGATACGCAGTATTTT. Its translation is CASSSQGWTDTQYF.

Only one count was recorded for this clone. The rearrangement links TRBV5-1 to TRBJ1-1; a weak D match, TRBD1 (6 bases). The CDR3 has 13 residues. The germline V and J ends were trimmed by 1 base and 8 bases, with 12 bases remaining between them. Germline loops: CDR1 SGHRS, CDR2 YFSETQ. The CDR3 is CASSLLGGGEAFF. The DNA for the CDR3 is TGCGCCAGCAGCTTGTTAGGGGGAGGAGAAGCTTTCTTT.

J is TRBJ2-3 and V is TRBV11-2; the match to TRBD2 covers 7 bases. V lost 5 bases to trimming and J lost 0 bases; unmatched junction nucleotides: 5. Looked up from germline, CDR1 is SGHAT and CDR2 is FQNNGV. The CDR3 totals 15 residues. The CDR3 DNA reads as TGTGCCAGCAGCCGAGCGGGGTCTAGCACAGATACGCAGTATTTT. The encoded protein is CASSRAGSSTDTQYF.

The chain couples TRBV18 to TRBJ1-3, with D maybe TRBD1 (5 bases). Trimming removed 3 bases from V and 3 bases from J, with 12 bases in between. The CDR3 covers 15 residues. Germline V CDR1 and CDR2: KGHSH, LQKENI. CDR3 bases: TGTGCCAGCTCACCGGGGGACGGCCGTGGAAACACCATATATTTT. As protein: CASSPGDGRGNTIYF.

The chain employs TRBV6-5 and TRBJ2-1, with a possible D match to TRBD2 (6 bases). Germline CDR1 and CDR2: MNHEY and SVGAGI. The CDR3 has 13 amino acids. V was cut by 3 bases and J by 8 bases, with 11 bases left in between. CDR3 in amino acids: CASSYAGLDEQFF. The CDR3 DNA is TGTGCCAGCAGTTATGCGGGGCTGGATGAGCAGTTCTTC.

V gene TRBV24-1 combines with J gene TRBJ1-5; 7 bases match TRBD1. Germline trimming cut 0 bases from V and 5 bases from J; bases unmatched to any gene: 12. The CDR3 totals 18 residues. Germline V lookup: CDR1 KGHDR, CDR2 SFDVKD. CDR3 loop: CATSDLLRTGRNYQPQHF. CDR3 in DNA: TGTGCCACCAGTGATTTGCTGCGGACAGGAAGGAACTATCAGCCCCAGCATTTT.

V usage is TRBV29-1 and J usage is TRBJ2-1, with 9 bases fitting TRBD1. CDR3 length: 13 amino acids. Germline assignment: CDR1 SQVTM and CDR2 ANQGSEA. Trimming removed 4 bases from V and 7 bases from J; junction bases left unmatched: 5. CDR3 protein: CSVGDRVINEQFF. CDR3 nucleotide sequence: TGCAGCGTTGGGGACAGGGTAATAAATGAGCAGTTCTTC.

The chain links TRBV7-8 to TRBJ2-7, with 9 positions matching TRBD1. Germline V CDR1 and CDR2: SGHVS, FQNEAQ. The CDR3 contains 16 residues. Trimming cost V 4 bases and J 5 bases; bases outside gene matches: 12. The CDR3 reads CASSSSAGQGVHEQYF. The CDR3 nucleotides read TGTGCCAGCAGCTCCTCAGCGGGACAGGGTGTCCACGAGCAGTACTTC.